This T cell receptor (beta chain) emerged from a study of beta chain features in type 1 diabetes. About this clone: Its specificity is unknown.

Whole-study findings and limits: Insertion counts at VDJ junctions were lower in type 1 diabetes patients, who also showed more deletions there.

CDR1 is MNHEY and CDR2 is SMNVEV in the germline V gene (reference sequence). V lost 0 bases to trimming and J lost 2 bases, with 12 bases between them. The CDR3 contains 16 residues. CD45RO/CCR7/CD25/CD127/CD95/CD27 separated CD4+ naive, central memory, regulatory and stem cell-like memory cells by sorting. The isolated RNA, all of it, was reverse transcribed, so expressed TCRB transcripts were what got sequenced. Some 3.4 million reads were obtained on average from naive, central memory and regulatory T cell samples. Clones were read by immunoSEQ multiplex PCR, and TCRdb kept only the in-frame ones, dropping some. Of roughly 170,000 clones listed, 13% were seen once; the top ten hold 0.62%.

The chain is built from TRBV27 and TRBJ2-3, with a possible D match to TRBD1 (6 bases). Material: central memory CD4+ T cells from blood. The sequence came from a woman younger than 35 in good health. The CDR3 reads CASSLSMGANTDTQYF. CDR3 coding DNA: TGTGCCAGCAGTTTATCGATGGGGGCCAACACAGATACGCAGTATTTT.